What follows is one T cell receptor (beta chain) and its context. Antigen unknown. Method: immunoSEQ multiplex PCR; TCRdb's copy keeps in-frame clones and lacks some. The sample yields 100,000 to 150,000 clones, 90% seen once. CDR1 KGHSH and CDR2 LQKENI come from the germline V gene. Deletions cut 6 bases from V and 4 bases from J, with 18 bases between. This CDR3 region has 16 residues. The data derive from a study of T cell responses to AZD1222 COVID-19 vaccine. Study results and caveats: Per reports, nearly half of all spike-specific TCRs target regions that are unmutated in variants.

The receptor's source is an adult in good health. V usage is TRBV18 and J usage is TRBJ1-4; TRBD1 might be the D (5 bases). The source was peripheral blood, collected on day 0 of MenACWY control vaccination. The CDR3 sequence is CASSPSSQAINEKLFF. The CDR3 region has the DNA TGTGCCAGCTCGCCTTCTTCACAGGCCATTAATGAAAAACTGTTTTTT.